These T cell receptor beta chains were read from a single sample in a study of neoadjuvant anti-PD-1 for oral cavity cancer. Produced via immunoSEQ multiplex PCR; TCRdb's table is partial and in-frame only. Of 60,000 to 80,000 clones detected, roughly three quarters appear once; the ten largest clones hold 2.5% to 3%. The material sequenced was PBMCs, taken before nivolumab (anti-PD-1) treatment. These receptors were collected from a person aged 35-79 years with oral cavity squamous cell carcinoma. Each CDR3 is given with its conserved first and last residue. A D gene is named only where the DNA matches it firmly. A row's size may be missing; if present it is once, few, many or a size class.

>TRBV6-1|-|TRBJ2-2|TRBD2
TGTGCCAGCACACCCGGGACTAGCAACACCGGGGAGCTGTTTTTT
CASTPGTSNTGELFF
>TRBV15|-|TRBJ2-7|TRBD2
TGTGCCACCAGCAGAGAGCTAGCGGGAGGGCCGGGGGAGCAGTACTTC
CATSRELAGGPGEQYF
>TRBV21-1|-|TRBJ1-2|-
TGTGCCAGCAACCTCTTTGGCAGGGCCTACTTACTCAACTATGGCTACACCTTC
CASNLFGRAYLLNYGYTF
>TRBV5-4|-|TRBJ1-1|TRBD1
TGTGCCAGCAGCGACAGGGGGGACACTGAAGCTTTCTTT
CASSDRGDTEAFF
>TRBV27|-|TRBJ1-1|-
TGTGCCAGCAGTTTAAGGCGGGGATACACTGAAGCTTTCTTT
CASSLRRGYTEAFF
>TRBV10-2|-|TRBJ2-2|TRBD1
TGCGCCAGCAGTGCTGAAGCGGCTGGGACAGGGGTTAAGGTGTTTTTT
CASSAEAAGTGVKVFF
>TRBV5-8|-|TRBJ1-1|TRBD1
TGTGCCAGCGACCCCGGACAGGGGGTAAACACTGAAGCTTTCTTT
CASDPGQGVNTEAFF
>TRBV9|-|TRBJ1-4|TRBD1
TGTGCCAGCAGCGTAACACAGGGGTCAGGAGAAAAACTGTTTTTT
CASSVTQGSGEKLFF
>TRBV9|-|TRBJ1-1|-
TGTGCCAGCAGCGTAGCCCTAGGCACTGAAGCTTTCTTT
CASSVALGTEAFF
>TRBV27|few|TRBJ1-2|TRBD1
TGTGCCAGCAGTCTACAGGGGGCAAACTATGGCTACACCTTC
CASSLQGANYGYTF
>TRBV28|-|TRBJ1-2|-
TGTGCCAGCAGTTTAGGGGGATCTTATGGCTACACCTTC
CASSLGGSYGYTF
>TRBV18|-|TRBJ1-1|-
TGTGCCAGCTCGACAGTGAACACTGAAGCTTTCTTT
CASSTVNTEAFF
>TRBV19|-|TRBJ2-3|-
TGTGCCAGTAGTATGGAAGATACGCAGTATTTT
CASSMEDTQYF
>TRBV12-5|-|TRBJ2-5|-
TGTGCTAGTGGTCAAGCAGGGGAACCCAGAGAGACCCAGTACTTC
CASGQAGEPRETQYF
>TRBV19|-|TRBJ1-1|TRBD1
TGTGCCAGTAGTCCCGGGACAGGGGGCTGGGACACTGAAGCTTTCTTT
CASSPGTGGWDTEAFF
>TRBV7-9|-|TRBJ2-7|TRBD2
TGTGCCAGCAGCTTCGGGGGGTCCTCCTACGAGCAGTACTTC
CASSFGGSSYEQYF
>TRBV6-1|-|TRBJ1-4|-
TGTGCCAGCAGTGAAGCGCTCGAGGGGGAGAATGAAAAACTGTTTTTT
CASSEALEGENEKLFF
>TRBV19|-|TRBJ1-1|-
TGTGCCAGTAGTATAACGCCAGACACTGAAGCTTTCTTT
CASSITPDTEAFF
>TRBV19|medium-sized|TRBJ1-1|TRBD1
TGTGCCAGTAGTATCGGGGGACAGGGGGCCACTGAAGCTTTCTTT
CASSIGGQGATEAFF
>TRBV18|-|TRBJ2-7|-
TGTGCCAGCTCACCAGGTGGAGGGGGCAGCGAGCAGTACTTC
CASSPGGGGSEQYF
>TRBV5-4|-|TRBJ2-1|TRBD2
TGTGCCAGCAGCGGATGGCTAGCGGGAGGGTATGAGCAGTTCTTC
CASSGWLAGGYEQFF
>TRBV6-5|-|TRBJ1-3|-
TGTGCCAGCAGTTACTCGCCTCGAAGGGGGAACACCATATATTTT
CASSYSPRRGNTIYF
>TRBV29-1|-|TRBJ2-3|TRBD2
TGCAGCGTTGAGAGAGCGGGAGTTGGTACAGATACGCAGTATTTT
CSVERAGVGTDTQYF
>TRBV5-1|-|TRBJ2-1|-
TGCGCCAGCAGCTTAACAGGGTCCTACAATGAGCAGTTCTTC
CASSLTGSYNEQFF
>TRBV19|-|TRBJ2-1|-
TGTGCCAGTAGTATACAGGGCGGCAATGAGCAGTTCTTC
CASSIQGGNEQFF
>TRBV11-2|-|TRBJ1-3|-
TGTGCCAGCAGTCACAACTCTGGAAACACCATATATTTT
CASSHNSGNTIYF
>TRBV10-2|-|TRBJ1-5|-
TGCGCCAGCCGGACAGATAGCAATCAGCCCCAGCATTTT
CASRTDSNQPQHF
>TRBV1|-|TRBJ1-5|-
TGCACCAGCAACGAACTAGGGACTCACCTTGGGAGCAATCAGCCCCAGCATTTT
CTSNELGTHLGSNQPQHF
>TRBV15|once|TRBJ1-2|TRBD1
TGTGCCACCAGCCTGACAGGGGTCTATGGCTACACCTTC
CATSLTGVYGYTF
>TRBV5-6|-|TRBJ1-1|TRBD1
TGTGCCAGCAGCTTGGTACAGGGGAGGGCTGAAGCTTTCTTT
CASSLVQGRAEAFF
>TRBV4-1|-|TRBJ1-2|TRBD1
TGCGCCAGCAGCCAAGATGGTGGGACAGGGGATTTTTATGGCTACACCTTC
CASSQDGGTGDFYGYTF
>TRBV5-6|-|TRBJ2-2|TRBD2
TGTGCCAGCAGCTTGGTGTACCAGCGGGGGACAACCGGGGAGCTGTTTTTT
CASSLVYQRGTTGELFF
>TRBV6-6|medium-sized|TRBJ2-7|-
TGTGCCAGCAGCCCCGGTGGTGTTTCGAACTACGAGCAGTACTTC
CASSPGGVSNYEQYF
>TRBV2|-|TRBJ2-1|-
TGTGCCAGCAGTACTAGCTCCTACAATGAGCAGTTCTTC
CASSTSSYNEQFF
>TRBV29-1|-|TRBJ1-2|-
TGCAGCGTTGTGGGGGGGGCCGGCTATGGCTACACCTTC
CSVVGGAGYGYTF
>TRBV2|-|TRBJ2-2|TRBD2
TGTGCCAGCAGTCAAGGACTAGCGGGGAACACCGGGGAGCTGTTTTTT
CASSQGLAGNTGELFF
>TRBV7-9|few|TRBJ2-1|TRBD2
TGTGCCAGCAGCTTAGCTCGACTAGCGGATGTGAGCTCCTACAATGAGCAGTTCTTC
CASSLARLADVSSYNEQFF
>TRBV11-2|-|TRBJ1-2|TRBD1
TGTGCCAGCAGCCCCACCGACAGGGTCGAGGGCTACACCTTC
CASSPTDRVEGYTF
>TRBV7-9|-|TRBJ2-7|TRBD1
TGTGCCAGCAGCAAGCGGACAGGTTCAAGGGGAGAGCAGTACTTC
CASSKRTGSRGEQYF
>TRBV5-4|-|TRBJ1-1|-
TGTGCCAGCAGCTTGAGGAAAATGAACACTGAAGCTTTCTTT
CASSLRKMNTEAFF
>TRBV2|-|TRBJ2-1|-
TGTGCCAGCAGTGAAGGTATGGGAAGGGAGCAGTTCTTC
CASSEGMGREQFF
>TRBV9|-|TRBJ2-7|TRBD1
TGTGCCAGCAGCGTAGGGACAGGGGGCGGCTACGAGCAGTACTTC
CASSVGTGGGYEQYF